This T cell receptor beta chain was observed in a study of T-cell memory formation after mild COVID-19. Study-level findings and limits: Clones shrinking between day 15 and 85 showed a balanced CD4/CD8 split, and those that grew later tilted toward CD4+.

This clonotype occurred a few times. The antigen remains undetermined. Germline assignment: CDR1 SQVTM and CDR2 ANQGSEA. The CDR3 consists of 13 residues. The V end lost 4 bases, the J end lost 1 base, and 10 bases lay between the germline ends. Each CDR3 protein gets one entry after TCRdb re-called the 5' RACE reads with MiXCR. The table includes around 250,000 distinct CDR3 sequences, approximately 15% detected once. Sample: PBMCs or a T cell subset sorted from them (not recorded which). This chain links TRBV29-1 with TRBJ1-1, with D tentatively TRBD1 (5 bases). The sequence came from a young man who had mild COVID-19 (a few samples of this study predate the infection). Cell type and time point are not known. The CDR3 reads CSVASQGNTEAFF. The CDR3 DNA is TGCAGCGTTGCCTCGCAGGGGAACACTGAAGCTTTCTTT. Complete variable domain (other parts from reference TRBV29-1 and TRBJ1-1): SAVISQKPSRDICQRGTSLTIQCQVDSQVTMMFWYRQQPGQSLTLIATANQGSEATYESGFVIDKFPISRPNLTFSTLTVSNMSPEDSSIYLCSVASQGNTEAFFGQGTRLTVV.